This T cell receptor (beta chain) was obtained from a study of identical twins. General study points: Zero-insertion results could be subject to partial confounding by invariant MAIT and iNKT cells.

Worth noting for this clonotype: Antigen specificity is unknown.

V was pared by 1 base and J by 5 bases, with 7 bases between. There are 13 residues in the CDR3. Germline V gene data show CDR1 as SGHRS and CDR2 as YFSETQ. MiXCR was run by TCRdb on the 5' RACE reads, yielding one entry per CDR3 protein. Of hundreds of thousands of distinct CDR3 sequences detected, around a sixth appear once; the ten largest clones hold about an eighth. These same records also appear under a second study, on T cells expressing NK-cell markers. This second study notes: Eight donors were sequenced, seven testing HCMV-seropositive and one testing seronegative. A few donors' CD3+CD56-NKG2C+ cells were dominated by the same clonotypes.

The rearrangement links TRBV5-1 to TRBJ2-1; possible D gene TRBD1, 5 bases. The TCR was taken from a woman aged 18-29 years in good health. Specimen: PBMCs. CDR3 sequence reads: CASSLLGHNEQFF. The CDR3 nucleotides are TGCGCCAGCAGCTTGTTGGGGCACAATGAGCAGTTCTTC.